Below, 32 T cell receptor beta chains from the same sample are listed, as sequenced in a study of T cells in Graves' hyperthyroidism and ophthalmopathy. The CDR3 regions of TCR beta were amplified from RNA transcripts. TCR CDR3 underwent first-round RT-PCR with the HTBI primer set. TCRdb independently ran MiXCR on the multiplex PCR reads; one entry per CDR3 protein. The data hold 310,000 or so distinct CDR3 sequences, with more than 15% observed a single time. Specimen: blood. The source of these receptors is a woman in her sixties with Graves' ophthalmopathy.

In this sample, this clonotype turned up many times. The chain recombines TRBV20-1 with TRBJ1-3; 8 nucleotides match TRBD1. CDR1 and CDR2 from the germline V gene are DFQATT and SNEGSKA (reference sequence). V was pared by 5 bases and J by 1 base, with 4 bases of the junction left unmatched. The CDR3 runs 14 residues. CDR3 nucleotides: TGCAGTGCTCCGGACAGGGCATCTGGAAACACCATATATTTT. Its translation: CSAPDRASGNTIYF.

J is TRBJ2-1 and V is TRBV11-3, with 7 positions matching TRBD2. Germline V lookup: CDR1 SGHNT, CDR2 YENEEA. V lost 5 bases and J lost 7; bases outside the gene matches: 11. CDR3 length: 15 amino acids. Here the CDR3 reads CASSPSGGKRNEQFF. DNA of the CDR3: TGTGCCAGCAGCCCTAGCGGCGGAAAAAGGAATGAGCAGTTCTTC.

This clonotype was counted between two and nine times. The chain carries TRBV6-5 and TRBJ1-2; D not certain. V was clipped by 1 base and J by 4 bases, with 10 bases between them. This CDR3 has 14 amino acids. Germline loops: CDR1 MNHEY, CDR2 SVGAGI. The CDR3 region has the DNA TGTGCCAGCAGTTACTTCAGAGAGTTCTATGGCTACACCTTC. Protein product: CASSYFREFYGYTF.

This clonotype was picked up many times. The chain is built from TRBV6-2 or TRBV6-3 and TRBJ1-5, with a possible D match to TRBD1 (5 bases). There are 14 residues in the CDR3. Trimming shortened V by 5 bases and J by 5 bases, and 13 bases separated the two germline ends. Germline loops: CDR1 MNHEY, CDR2 SVGEGT. The CDR3 DNA follows: TGTGCCAGCAGTCATGGGACGGGCCATCAGCCCCAGCATTTT. Translation: CASSHGTGHQPQHF.

This clonotype has a count of ten or more. The V and J genes are TRBV18 and TRBJ2-7; the match to TRBD2 covers 7 bases. This CDR3 is built from 15 residues. The junction had 14 bases not matched to a gene; V was cut back by 6 bases and J by 6 bases. The germline CDR1 and CDR2 sequences are KGHSH and LQKENI. The CDR3 reads CASSKTAGRVGEQYF. The CDR3 nucleotides are TGTGCCAGCTCGAAAACAGCGGGACGGGTAGGCGAGCAGTACTTC.

The genes are TRBV7-9 and TRBJ1-2; no reliable D call. Trimming removed 4 bases at V and 5 bases at J, with 11 bases between. CDR3 length equals 13 residues. Germline-derived CDR1 and CDR2 are SEHNR and FQNEAQ (reference sequence). This CDR3 is CASSSDVGYGYTF. The CDR3 region has the DNA TGTGCCAGCAGCTCCGACGTTGGTTATGGCTACACCTTC.

This clonotype was found many times. The V call is TRBV2, the J call TRBJ2-7, with 11 bases matching TRBD1. J lost 2 bases, V lost 6 bases, and 15 bases had no gene match. The germline V gene encodes CDR1 SNHLY and CDR2 FYNNEI. This CDR3 is built from 18 residues. The CDR3 loop reads CASSARTGGGIFPYEQYF. CDR3 nucleotides: TGTGCCAGCAGCGCAAGGACAGGGGGCGGGATCTTCCCCTACGAGCAGTACTTC.

Remarks on this clonotype: Being one base from a much bigger clone, this may be a read error. This chain joins TRBV28 and TRBJ1-3; unclear D gene. Germline V gives CDR1 MDHEN, CDR2 SYDVKM. The CDR3 has 17 amino acids. CDR3 in DNA: TGTGCCAGCAGTCCCCTTTATATTCGCCACTCTGGAAGCACCATATATTTT. Its protein product is CASSPLYIRHSGSTIYF.

The V call is TRBV6-1, the J call TRBJ1-1, with D possibly being TRBD1 (6 bases). Germline CDR1 reads MNHNS; CDR2 reads SASEGT. V was pared by 5 bases and J by 4 bases, with 23 bases between. The CDR3 is 17 amino acids. CDR3 sequence reads: CASSYSKVAQGITEAFF. CDR3 DNA sequence: TGTGCCAGCAGTTATTCTAAAGTGGCCCAGGGGATCACTGAAGCTTTCTTT.

J is TRBJ2-2 and V is TRBV2; maybe TRBD1 (5 bases). Germline CDR1 reads SNHLY; CDR2 reads FYNNEI. This CDR3 is 14 amino acids long. The ends were cut back, 8 bases at V and 0 bases at J, with 10 bases in the middle. This CDR3 is CASAPDTNTGELFF. The CDR3 region has the DNA TGTGCCAGCGCTCCGGACACGAACACCGGGGAGCTGTTTTTT.

This clonotype appeared many times. The rearrangement joins TRBV19 to TRBJ1-1; maybe TRBD1 (5 bases). The CDR3 contains 15 residues. V lost 9 bases and J 4 bases, leaving 21 bases between the germline ends. From germline, CDR1 is LNHDA and CDR2 SQIVND (reference sequence). The CDR3 nucleotides read TGTGCCAGCACCGGAATTGGGGCGCTGAGCACTGAAGCTTTCTTT. Amino acid sequence: CASTGIGALSTEAFF.

With regard to this clonotype: Given a much more abundant clone one base away, this may be a read error. This chain's CDR3 is CASSSYVSGNTIYF. As DNA, the CDR3 is TGCGCCAGCAGCTCGTATGTTAGCGGAAACACCATATATTTT. The chain combines TRBV5-1 with TRBJ1-3; the D is unclear. V lost 3 bases and J lost 4, with 11 bases in between. The CDR3 sequence is 14 residues long. Germline V lookup: CDR1 SGHRS, CDR2 YFSETQ.

This clonotype has a count of ten or more. This chain joins TRBV5-1 and TRBJ2-7, with a tentative D call TRBD1 (6 bases). Between the trimmed V and J ends, which lost 0 bases and 3 bases, there was a span of 10 bases. The CDR3 covers 14 residues. In germline, CDR1 is SGHRS, CDR2 YFSETQ. This CDR3 is CASSLEGRGYEQYF. CDR3 bases: TGCGCCAGCAGCTTGGAGGGCAGGGGCTACGAGCAGTACTTC.

The chain joins TRBV3-1 to TRBJ1-3, with D unclear. The V end lost 4 bases, the J end lost 0 bases, and 10 bases lay between the germline ends. Germline V lookup: CDR1 LGHDT, CDR2 YNNKEL (reference sequence). The CDR3 totals 15 residues. This CDR3 reads CASSLDPHSGNTIYF. The CDR3 DNA reads as TGTGCCAGCAGCCTCGACCCTCACTCTGGAAACACCATATATTTT.

This clonotype was seen at least ten times. The V call is TRBV28, the J call TRBJ1-1; 9 bases align to TRBD1. Germline assignment: CDR1 MDHEN and CDR2 SYDVKM. The CDR3 consists of 15 residues. The V segment lost 0 bases and the J segment 2 bases; nucleotides outside the gene matches: 1. CDR3 residues: CASSLWDRGNTEAFF. CDR3 bases: TGTGCCAGCAGTTTATGGGACAGGGGTAACACTGAAGCTTTCTTT.

This clonotype was counted only a few times. The rearrangement uses TRBV9 and TRBJ2-5, with D possibly called TRBD1 or TRBD2 (6 bases each). The V gene lost 3 bases and the J gene lost 2 bases, with 14 bases spanning the gap. This CDR3 contains 15 residues. Germline V gives CDR1 SGDLS, CDR2 YYNGEE. The CDR3 DNA follows: TGTGCCAGCAGCGATCAACTAGGGGGGCAAGAGACCCAGTACTTC. Translation gives CASSDQLGGQETQYF.

There are a few counts of this clonotype. This chain connects TRBV4-3 to TRBJ2-2, with D tentatively TRBD2 (6 bases). Per germline, CDR1 LGHNA and CDR2 YSLEER. Trimming stripped 2 bases from V and 5 bases from J, with 15 bases between. CDR3 length: 16 amino acids. As DNA, the CDR3 is TGCGCCAGCAGCCAATCGCCGGGAGTGAATACCGGGGAGCTGTTTTTT. It translates to CASSQSPGVNTGELFF.

At least ten counts were recorded for this clonotype. The J gene is TRBJ2-1, the V gene TRBV13, with D uncertain. Between the trimmed V and J ends, which lost 1 base and 0 bases, there was a span of 10 bases. The CDR3 runs 16 residues. CDR1 is PRHDT, CDR2 FYEKMQ, per germline (reference sequence). CDR3 sequence (DNA): TGTGCCAGCAGCTTAGTTTCCCCACGCTCCTACAATGAGCAGTTCTTC. This encodes CASSLVSPRSYNEQFF.

This clonotype was observed many times. The rearrangement links TRBV7-9 to TRBJ2-1; 9 bases agree with TRBD2. Trimming removed 5 bases from V and 7 bases from J; junction bases left unmatched: 12. In germline, CDR1 is SEHNR, CDR2 FQNEAQ (reference sequence). The length of the CDR3 is 16 residues. For the CDR3, the DNA is TGTGCCAGCAGCCTTTGGAGTAGCGGGAGAGGAAATGAGCAGTTCTTC. It encodes CASSLWSSGRGNEQFF.

This clonotype was recorded many times. The chain carries TRBV28 and TRBJ2-7; 10 bases fit TRBD1. The CDR3 sequence is 14 residues long. Per the germline V gene, CDR1 is MDHEN and CDR2 is SYDVKM. V was clipped by 6 bases and J by 5 bases; unmatched bases: 7. The CDR3 loop is CASSPGQGPHEQYF. The CDR3 nucleotides are TGTGCCAGCAGCCCGGGACAGGGGCCCCACGAGCAGTACTTC.

Remarks on this clonotype: A single base separates this from a much larger clone, so it may be a read error. The gene calls are TRBV5-1 and TRBJ2-1; 7 nucleotides line up with TRBD1. The J call may not be correct, given that the DNA end is closer to TRBJ2-7. Per germline, CDR1 SGHRS and CDR2 YFSETQ. This CDR3 comprises 14 residues. The DNA for the CDR3 is TGCGCCAGCAGCTTCGGAACAGGGGACAATGAGCAGTACTTC. Translated, it gives CASSFGTGDNEQYF.

Many counts were recorded for this clonotype. The chain links TRBV7-2 to TRBJ2-1, with 15 bases matching TRBD2. The J segment lost 9 bases and the V segment lost 5 bases, leaving 11 bases of the junction unmatched. Germline loops: CDR1 SGHTA, CDR2 FQGNSA. The CDR3 extends over 17 amino acids. The CDR3 sequence is CASSTLGLAGGYAEQFF. CDR3 coding DNA: TGTGCCAGCAGCACACTCGGACTAGCGGGGGGGTACGCTGAGCAGTTCTTC.

The CDR3 sequence: CASSIAARISGNTIYF. The CDR3 nucleotides read TGTGCCAGTAGTATAGCGGCCAGGATCTCTGGAAACACCATATATTTT. The chain carries TRBV19 and TRBJ1-3; D is ambiguous. Germline loops: CDR1 LNHDA, CDR2 SQIVND (reference sequence). The V end was cut by 1 base, the J end by 0 bases, with 10 bases between. This CDR3 has 16 residues.

This clonotype was found many times. The chain is built from TRBV6-2 or TRBV6-3 and TRBJ1-1; 9 bases line up with TRBD1. This CDR3 spans 15 amino acids. CDR1 and CDR2 (germline): MNHEY, SVGEGT. Trimming cost V 6 bases and J 4 bases; bases outside gene matches: 9. CDR3 DNA sequence: TGTGCCAGCAGCCCGGCCGGGACAGGGCTCACTGAAGCTTTCTTT. Its protein is CASSPAGTGLTEAFF.

This clonotype was counted ten times or more. The chain couples TRBV7-2 to TRBJ2-7; the match to TRBD2 covers 12 bases. From germline, CDR1 is SGHTA and CDR2 FQGNSA. J was trimmed by 3 bases and V by 6 bases; bases with no gene match: 3. The CDR3 is 14 residues long. CDR3 coding DNA: TGTGCCAGCAGTGGACTAGCGGGGATCTACGAGCAGTACTTC. It specifies CASSGLAGIYEQYF.

This clonotype was counted many times. The chain joins TRBV28 to TRBJ1-2; TRBD1 matches 7 bases. Germline V CDR1 and CDR2: MDHEN, SYDVKM. CDR3 length: 14 amino acids. The J segment lost 6 bases and the V segment lost 3 bases, leaving 7 bases of the junction unmatched. CDR3 region: CASSFGTEPDGYTF. The CDR3 DNA reads TGTGCCAGCAGTTTCGGGACAGAGCCCGATGGCTACACCTTC.

This clonotype has a count of ten or more. The chain uses TRBV20-1 and TRBJ2-7; D tentatively reads TRBD1 or TRBD2 (5 bases each). This CDR3 has 15 amino acids. From germline, CDR1 is DFQATT and CDR2 SNEGSKA (reference sequence). V dropped 3 bases and J dropped 3 bases, with 18 bases sitting between them. In DNA, the CDR3 is TGCAGTGCTAGGTTATACCTTCAGGGAGACTACGAGCAGTACTTC. This translates into CSARLYLQGDYEQYF.

This clonotype has just a few counts. The gene calls are TRBV27 and TRBJ2-2, with TRBD2 matching over 7 bases. This CDR3 comprises 17 residues. V trimming: 5 bases; J trimming: 2 bases; junction bases outside the gene matches: 11. CDR1 is MNHEY, CDR2 SMNVEV, per germline (reference sequence). In DNA, the CDR3 is TGTGCCAGCAGTATACACCCCCTAGCGGCAAACACCGGGGAGCTGTTTTTT. Translating it yields CASSIHPLAANTGELFF.

This clonotype was picked up many times. The V call is TRBV29-1, the J call TRBJ1-2; 7 bases map to TRBD1. The ends lost 6 bases at V and 5 bases at J; junction bases unmatched: 9. The CDR3 length is 13 residues. The germline V gene has CDR1 SQVTM and CDR2 ANQGSEA. The DNA of the CDR3 is TGCAGCGTCCTAACCGGGACAGCGTATGGCTACACCTTC. Its translation: CSVLTGTAYGYTF.

This clonotype came up many times. The chain joins TRBV7-9 to TRBJ2-5; D gene ambiguous. CDR1 and CDR2 (germline): SEHNR, FQNEAQ (reference sequence). The CDR3 loop spans 14 amino acids. The V gene lost 5 bases and the J gene lost 3 bases, with 13 bases spanning the gap. DNA of the CDR3: TGTGCCAGCAGCGGTCGTTTTCGGGAAGAGACCCAGTACTTC. Translation: CASSGRFREETQYF.

This clonotype was seen at least ten times. The chain uses TRBV5-1 and TRBJ2-3; 8 nucleotides agree with TRBD1. Trimming took 3 bases from V and 4 from J; bases not matched to a gene: 4. This CDR3 contains 14 residues. Germline CDR1 and CDR2: SGHRS and YFSETQ. CDR3 coding DNA: TGCGCCAGCAGCTCTAAGACAGGGGCAGATACGCAGTATTTT. As protein: CASSSKTGADTQYF. The entire variable domain, with the rest obtained from reference TRBV5-1 and TRBJ2-3, is as follows: KAGVTQTPRYLIKTRGQQVTLSCSPISGHRSVSWYQQTPGQGLQFLFEYFSETQRNKGNFPGRFSGRQFSNSRSEMNVSTLELGDSALYLCASSSKTGADTQYFGPGTRLTVL.

The chain has TRBV6-1 and TRBJ1-1; D gene ambiguous. Germline V lookup: CDR1 MNHNS, CDR2 SASEGT. The ends were cut back, 6 bases at V and 2 bases at J, with 13 bases in the middle. The CDR3 totals 14 residues. The CDR3, as DNA: TGTGCCAGCAGCCTATACGGGGTTAACACTGAAGCTTTCTTT. This encodes CASSLYGVNTEAFF.